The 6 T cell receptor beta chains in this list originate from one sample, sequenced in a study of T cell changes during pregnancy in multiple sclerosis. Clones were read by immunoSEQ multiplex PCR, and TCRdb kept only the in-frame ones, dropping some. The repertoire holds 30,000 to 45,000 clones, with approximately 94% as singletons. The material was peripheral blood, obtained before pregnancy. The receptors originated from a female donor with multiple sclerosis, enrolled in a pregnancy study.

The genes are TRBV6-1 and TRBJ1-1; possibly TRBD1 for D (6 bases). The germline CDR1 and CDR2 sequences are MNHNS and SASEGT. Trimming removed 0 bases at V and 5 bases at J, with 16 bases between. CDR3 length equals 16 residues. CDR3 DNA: TGTGCCAGCAGTGAAGCGATTTGGGGGCGAGGTACTGAAGCTTTCTTT. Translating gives CASSEAIWGRGTEAFF.

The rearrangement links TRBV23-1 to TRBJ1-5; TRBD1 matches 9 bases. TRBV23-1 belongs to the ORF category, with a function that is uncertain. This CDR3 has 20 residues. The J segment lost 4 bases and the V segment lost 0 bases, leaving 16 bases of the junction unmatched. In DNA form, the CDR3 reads TGCGCCAGCAGTCAATCCACCCCAGGCTACAGGGGGCACTTAAATCAGCCCCAGCATTTT. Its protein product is CASSQSTPGYRGHLNQPQHF.

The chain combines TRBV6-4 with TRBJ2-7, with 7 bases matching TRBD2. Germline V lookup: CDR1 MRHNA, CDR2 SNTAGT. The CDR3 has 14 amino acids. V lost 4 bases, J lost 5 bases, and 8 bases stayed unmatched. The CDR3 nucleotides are TGTGCCAGCAGTGTCGGCGGGAGTGTCCACGAGCAGTACTTC. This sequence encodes CASSVGGSVHEQYF.

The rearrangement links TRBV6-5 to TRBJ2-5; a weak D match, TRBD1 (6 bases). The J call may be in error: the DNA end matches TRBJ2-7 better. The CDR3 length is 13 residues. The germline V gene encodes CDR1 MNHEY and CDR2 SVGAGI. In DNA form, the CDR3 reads TGTGCCAGCACCAAACAGGGTTCCTACGAGCAGTACTTC. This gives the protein CASTKQGSYEQYF.

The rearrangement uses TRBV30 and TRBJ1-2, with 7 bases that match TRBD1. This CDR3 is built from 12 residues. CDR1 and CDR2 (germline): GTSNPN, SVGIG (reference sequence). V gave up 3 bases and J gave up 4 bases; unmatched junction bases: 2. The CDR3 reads CAWSRGTYGYTF. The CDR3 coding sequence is TGTGCCTGGAGCAGGGGGACCTATGGCTACACCTTC.

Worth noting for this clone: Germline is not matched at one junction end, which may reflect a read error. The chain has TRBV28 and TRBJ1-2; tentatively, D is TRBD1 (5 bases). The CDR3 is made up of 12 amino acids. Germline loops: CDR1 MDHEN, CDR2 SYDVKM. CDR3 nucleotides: TGTGCCAGCAACATAATGGGTGGGGCACCTCACTTC. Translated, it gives CASNIMGGAPHF.